This T cell receptor (beta chain) was captured by sequencing in a study of spatial heterogeneity in lung cancer. Study context: Follow-up PBMC samples were sequenced when available, at a median of approximately 23 months after resection. Detection of beta-chain sequences consistently exceeded that of alpha-chain sequences. Unique TCR and UMI combinations averaged more than ten appearances each in raw reads.

Trimming pared 2 bases from V and 8 bases from J, leaving 14 bases between. CDR1 and CDR2 (germline): MNHEY, SVGAGI. The CDR3 consists of 14 residues. Time point described: blood at routine non-recurrence follow-up after resection. Sequencing was performed on whole RNA extracted from tumor and nontumor lung tissue, or from frozen PBMC, and the material was left unsorted. TCRdb passed the 5' RACE reads through MiXCR, listing each CDR3 protein once. Among about 120,000 distinct CDR3 sequences listed, roughly a tenth were seen once. This clonotype was seen repeatedly, ten times or more. The clonotype was recovered from a female donor with early-stage non-small cell lung cancer. The source was PBMCs, collected at follow-up. The V gene is TRBV6-5, the J gene TRBJ2-3; tentatively, D is TRBD1 (5 bases). This CDR3 reads CASSYGAGRSTQYF. As DNA, the CDR3 is TGTGCCAGCAGTTACGGGGCAGGGCGCAGTACGCAGTATTTT.